The sequence of this T cell receptor (beta chain) was determined in a study of blood T cells in healthy people across ages. The study, taken as a whole, reports: Unknown donor CMV status possibly confounded expanded clonotype changes.

Germline V lookup: CDR1 KGHSH, CDR2 LQKENI. J lost 2 bases, V lost 0 bases, and 5 bases had no gene match. The CDR3 is 16 amino acids. On this clonotype: Its cognate antigen is unknown.

PCR was performed a second time for roughly 7 to 11 cycles using a sample-barcoded 5' primer and a J-beta primer mix. TCRdb called the 5' RACE reads again in MiXCR, with one record for every CDR3 protein. The table records about 1.5 million distinct CDR3 sequences, roughly 43% of them present only once. This chain joins TRBV18 and TRBJ2-5; 8 bases are a match to TRBD2. The clonotype was recovered from a woman between 18 and 29 years old in good health. Sequences were obtained from blood. CDR3 DNA: TGTGCCAGCTCACCACCGGGACTAGTCGCTCAAGAGACCCAGTACTTC. It is translated as CASSPPGLVAQETQYF.